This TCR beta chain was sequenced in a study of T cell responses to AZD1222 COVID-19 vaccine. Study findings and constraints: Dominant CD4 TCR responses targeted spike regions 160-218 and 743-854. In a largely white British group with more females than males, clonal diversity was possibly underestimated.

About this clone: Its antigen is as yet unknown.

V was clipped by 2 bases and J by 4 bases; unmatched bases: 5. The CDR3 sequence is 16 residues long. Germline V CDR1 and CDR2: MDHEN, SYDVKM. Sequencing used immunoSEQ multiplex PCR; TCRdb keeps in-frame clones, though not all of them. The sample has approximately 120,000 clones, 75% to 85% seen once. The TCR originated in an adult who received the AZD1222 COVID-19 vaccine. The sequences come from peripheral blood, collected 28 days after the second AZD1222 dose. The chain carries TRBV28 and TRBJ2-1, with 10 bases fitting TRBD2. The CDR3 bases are TGTGCCAGCAGTTTAATACTAGCGGGGTTGTACAATGAGCAGTTCTTC. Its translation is CASSLILAGLYNEQFF. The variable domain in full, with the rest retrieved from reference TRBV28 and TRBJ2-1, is DVKVTQSSRYLVKRTGEKVFLECVQDMDHENMFWYRQDPGLGLRLIYFSYDVKMKEKGDIPEGYSVSREKKERFSLILESASTNQTSMYLCASSLILAGLYNEQFFGPGTRLTVL.